One and the same sample provided the 30 T cell receptor beta chains below, sequenced in a study of blood T cell repertoires in COVID-19. Profiling relied on immunoSEQ multiplex PCR, and the TCRdb table lists in-frame clones only, not all of them. The table records about 170,000 clones, over 75% of them present only once. The sample comprised peripheral blood. The receptors shown here come from a man in his fifties or sixties who had recovered from COVID-19.

The chain is built from TRBV9 and TRBJ2-2; D uncertain. In germline, CDR1 is SGDLS, CDR2 YYNGEE. V gave up 2 bases and J gave up 5 bases, with 7 bases separating them. There are 13 residues in the CDR3. CDR3: CASSVSPTGELFF. CDR3 DNA sequence: TGTGCCAGCAGCGTGAGTCCAACCGGGGAGCTGTTTTTT.

This clone is a singleton in its sample. The V gene is TRBV7-2, the J gene TRBJ2-7, with D perhaps matching TRBD1 (5 bases). In germline, CDR1 is SGHTA, CDR2 FQGNSA. Trimming pared 1 base from V and 0 bases from J, leaving 10 bases between. This CDR3 has 15 residues. The CDR3 DNA reads as TGTGCCAGCAGCTTAGAGGGGATCCCCTCCTACGAGCAGTACTTC. It yields the protein CASSLEGIPSYEQYF.

The chain employs TRBV7-8 and TRBJ2-7; 8 nucleotides align to TRBD1. V gave up 5 bases and J gave up 3 bases; unmatched junction bases: 6. The germline V gene has CDR1 SGHVS and CDR2 FQNEAQ. This CDR3 has 14 residues. CDR3 nucleotide sequence: TGTGCCAGCAGCGCCAGGGGGCCCGGCTACGAGCAGTACTTC. As protein: CASSARGPGYEQYF.

This sequence joins TRBV6-6 and TRBJ2-5, with 8 bases lining up with TRBD2. J gave up 4 bases and V 6 bases, and 4 bases lay outside the gene matches. The CDR3 covers 13 residues. CDR1 is MNHNY and CDR2 is SVGAGI in the germline V gene (reference sequence). In DNA form, the CDR3 reads TGTGCCAGCAGAGGGACTAGTGGAGAGACCCAGTACTTC. This sequence encodes CASRGTSGETQYF.

This clone has only one observation. The chain employs TRBV9 and TRBJ2-6; 7 positions agree with TRBD1. Looked up from germline, CDR1 is SGDLS and CDR2 is YYNGEE. Trimming cost V 3 bases and J 0 bases; bases outside gene matches: 3. The CDR3 runs to 16 residues. CDR3 nucleotide sequence: TGTGCCAGCAGCGCGGGACAGACCTCTGGGGCCAACGTCCTGACTTTC. Its translation: CASSAGQTSGANVLTF.

The chain uses TRBV19 and TRBJ2-5, with unresolved D. Trimming shortened V by 8 bases and J by 5 bases, and 12 bases separated the two germline ends. This CDR3 contains 12 residues. Germline V gene sequence: CDR1 LNHDA, CDR2 SQIVND (reference sequence). CDR3 amino acids: CASATDMETQYF. CDR3 nucleotides: TGTGCCAGTGCGACTGATATGGAGACCCAGTACTTC.

A single count supports this clone. This rearrangement joins TRBV19 to TRBJ1-6, with a possible D match to TRBD1 (5 bases). The CDR3 is 15 residues long. In germline, CDR1 is LNHDA, CDR2 SQIVND (reference sequence). With 4 bases removed from V and 9 bases from J, the gap between germline ends came to 16 bases. For the CDR3, the DNA is TGTGCCAGTAGTACCCAACGGGGGTTGGGTTCACCCCTCCACTTT. This translates into CASSTQRGLGSPLHF.

The table lists this clone with a few counts. The chain employs TRBV29-1 and TRBJ2-3; tentatively, D is TRBD1 (5 bases). This CDR3 has 13 amino acids. V was clipped by 7 bases and J by 7 bases, with 18 bases between them. Germline CDR1 is SQVTM and CDR2 is ANQGSEA. DNA for the CDR3: TGCAGCGGACGACAGTGGGAAGTGAATACGCAGTATTTT. Its translation is CSGRQWEVNTQYF.

The V and J genes are TRBV18 and TRBJ2-7; 8 bases align to TRBD2. The CDR3 has 15 amino acids. Trimming cost V 2 bases and J 7 bases; bases outside gene matches: 10. CDR1 and CDR2 from the germline V gene are KGHSH and LQKENI. CDR3 protein: CASSPNAGGLGEQYF. The CDR3 DNA is TGTGCCAGCTCACCAAACGCGGGGGGCTTAGGTGAGCAGTACTTC. The complete variable domain, with remaining parts taken from reference TRBV18 and TRBJ2-7, reads NAGVMQNPRHLVRRRGQEARLRCSPMKGHSHVYWYRQLPEEGLKFMVYLQKENIIDESGMPKERFSAEFPKEGPSILRIQQVVRGDSAAYFCASSPNAGGLGEQYFGPGTRLTVT.

J is TRBJ2-3 and V is TRBV7-6, with 8 bases aligning to TRBD2. The ends lost 1 base at V and 6 bases at J; junction bases unmatched: 6. Germline-derived CDR1 and CDR2 are SGHVS and FNYEAQ. CDR3 length: 15 amino acids. The CDR3 sequence is CASSLVGGGRDTQYF. The CDR3 nucleotides read TGTGCCAGCAGCTTAGTTGGCGGGGGGAGGGATACGCAGTATTTT.

V is TRBV19 and J is TRBJ1-5; 7 bases match TRBD1. CDR1 is LNHDA and CDR2 is SQIVND in the germline V gene (reference sequence). Unmatched junction bases numbered 18, after V lost 8 bases and J lost 2 bases. The CDR3 has 18 residues. The CDR3 loop reads CASYENRGRGVGNQPQHF. In DNA form, the CDR3 reads TGTGCCAGTTACGAAAACAGGGGCCGAGGGGTTGGCAATCAGCCCCAGCATTTT.

This clone was recorded once. The chain uses TRBV19 and TRBJ1-1; 9 positions match TRBD1. This CDR3 region has 14 residues. After removal of 7 bases from V and 4 bases from J, the junction contained 7 bases not matched to a gene. CDR1 is LNHDA and CDR2 is SQIVND in the germline V gene (reference sequence). The CDR3 DNA follows: TGTGCCAGTATCAAACAGGGGGCGGTCACTGAAGCTTTCTTT. Encoded protein: CASIKQGAVTEAFF. Filled out from reference TRBV19 and TRBJ1-1, the complete variable domain reads DGGITQSPKYLFRKEGQNVTLSCEQNLNHDAMYWYRQDPGQGLRLIYYSQIVNDFQKGDIAEGYSVSREKKESFPLTVTSAQKNPTAFYLCASIKQGAVTEAFFGQGTRLTVV.

In DNA, the CDR3 is TGTGCCAGCAGTAGACACAGGGATGGGGATACGCAGTATTTT. Translating it yields CASSRHRDGDTQYF. V usage is TRBV27 and J usage is TRBJ2-3; maybe TRBD1 (6 bases). Looked up from germline, CDR1 is MNHEY and CDR2 is SMNVEV (reference sequence). The CDR3 sequence is 14 residues long. Trimming cost V 5 bases and J 6 bases, with 15 bases left between them.

This chain links TRBV3-1 (or the pseudogene TRBV3-2) with TRBJ2-3; 7 bases are a match to TRBD1. Germline values: CDR1 LGHDT, CDR2 YNNKEL (reference sequence). The CDR3 sequence is 14 residues long. V shed 4 bases, J shed 3 bases, and the junction held 4 bases outside the gene matches. For the CDR3, the DNA is TGTGCCAGCAGCCGGGACAGACTTACAGATACGCAGTATTTT. This sequence encodes CASSRDRLTDTQYF.

This chain connects TRBV19 to TRBJ2-3; TRBD2 might be the D (5 bases). The CDR3 extends over 14 amino acids. V was trimmed by 2 bases and J by 2 bases, leaving 8 bases between them. Germline V gene lookup returns CDR1 LNHDA and CDR2 SQIVND (reference sequence). The CDR3 DNA follows: TGTGCCAGTAGTATAACCGGGGACACAGATACGCAGTATTTT. As protein: CASSITGDTDTQYF.

The chain recombines TRBV27 with TRBJ1-5, with TRBD1 matching over 8 bases. The CDR3 consists of 15 residues. Germline CDR1 and CDR2: MNHEY and SMNVEV (reference sequence). V dropped 5 bases and J dropped 7; count of bases not matched to a gene: 10. Here the CDR3 reads CASSVTGDLGQPQHF. The CDR3 nucleotides read TGTGCCAGCAGTGTGACAGGGGACCTAGGGCAGCCCCAGCATTTT.

This rearrangement joins TRBV7-2 to TRBJ2-3; 15 positions agree with TRBD2. Per germline, CDR1 SGHTA and CDR2 FQGNSA. V shed 5 bases, J shed 7 bases, and the junction held 10 bases outside the gene matches. The CDR3 length is 17 residues. The CDR3 here is CASSERSGLAGGNTQYF. In DNA form, the CDR3 reads TGTGCCAGCAGCGAACGCTCGGGACTAGCGGGGGGAAATACGCAGTATTTT.

This chain uses TRBV19 with TRBJ2-7, with a weak D call TRBD1 (6 bases). The CDR3 contains 14 residues. The V gene lost 3 bases and the J gene lost 0 bases, with 9 bases spanning the gap. Germline lookup yields CDR1 LNHDA and CDR2 SQIVND (reference sequence). The CDR3 loop is CASSMTGRSYEQYF. DNA for the CDR3: TGTGCCAGTAGTATGACAGGTCGCTCCTACGAGCAGTACTTC.

This chain joins TRBV30 and TRBJ1-6, with no clear D. From germline, CDR1 is GTSNPN and CDR2 SVGIG (reference sequence). The CDR3 is made up of 13 amino acids. V dropped 4 bases and J dropped 7 bases, with 11 bases sitting between them. CDR3 region: CAWTPAGNSPLHF. In DNA form, the CDR3 reads TGTGCCTGGACTCCGGCCGGGAATTCACCCCTCCACTTT.

The J gene is TRBJ2-7, the V gene TRBV5-1; 8 bases agree with TRBD2. J was trimmed by 4 bases and V by 6 bases; bases with no gene match: 18. Germline loops: CDR1 SGHRS, CDR2 YFSETQ. The CDR3 sequence is 17 residues long. The CDR3 region is CASNTPGTSGSGYEQYF. The DNA of the CDR3 is TGCGCCAGCAACACTCCCGGGACTAGTGGTTCTGGTTACGAGCAGTACTTC.

This sequence joins TRBV5-5 and TRBJ1-1; D call uncertain. Trimming took off 4 bases at V and 11 bases at J, with 18 bases between the two ends. CDR3 length: 13 residues. Germline lookup yields CDR1 SGHKS and CDR2 YYEKEE (reference sequence). CDR3 amino acids: CASSLPSFGGAFF. The DNA for the CDR3 is TGTGCCAGCAGCCTGCCTAGTTTCGGAGGCGCTTTCTTT.

The chain has TRBV6-6 and TRBJ2-3; 7 bases align to TRBD1. Germline CDR1 and CDR2: MNHNY and SVGAGI (reference sequence). The CDR3 has 16 residues. Trimming removed 2 bases from V and 3 bases from J; junction bases left unmatched: 8. CDR3 DNA: TGTGCCAGCAGTTACGCGACAGGGTTTGAGACAGATACGCAGTATTTT. This translates into CASSYATGFETDTQYF.

The chain uses TRBV9 and TRBJ2-1, with 10 bases aligning to TRBD2. J was trimmed by 3 bases and V by 2 bases; bases with no gene match: 2. Germline V gene data show CDR1 as SGDLS and CDR2 as YYNGEE. The CDR3 sequence is 15 residues long. The CDR3 loop reads CASSVGLADYNEQFF. DNA of the CDR3: TGTGCCAGCAGCGTTGGACTAGCGGACTACAATGAGCAGTTCTTC.

This clone was observed a single time. The chain employs TRBV28 and TRBJ1-2; perhaps TRBD1 as D (6 bases). The CDR3 loop spans 14 amino acids. CDR1 is MDHEN, CDR2 SYDVKM, per germline. Deletions cut 5 bases from V and 5 bases from J, with 15 bases between. The CDR3 DNA sequence: TGTGCCAGCAGTAAGACAGGACCAGGGTATGGCTACACCTTC. This gives the protein CASSKTGPGYGYTF.

The chain recombines TRBV2 with TRBJ1-2; D is ambiguous. Germline assignment: CDR1 SNHLY and CDR2 FYNNEI. The CDR3 extends over 14 amino acids. Trimming removed 2 bases from V and 1 base from J, with 8 bases in between. CDR3 loop: CASSEQADNYGYTF. The CDR3 coding sequence is TGTGCCAGCAGTGAACAGGCCGATAACTATGGCTACACCTTC.

This rearrangement joins TRBV4-3 to TRBJ1-2; TRBD1 is a possible D gene (5 bases). The CDR3 extends over 14 amino acids. CDR1 and CDR2 from the germline V gene are LGHNA and YSLEER. Trimming took off 3 bases at V and 8 bases at J, with 16 bases between the two ends. The CDR3 bases are TGCGCCAGCAGCCAGACCGTTAGAAGGGGCGGCTACACCTTC. This codes for CASSQTVRRGGYTF.

The chain couples TRBV6-5 to TRBJ1-4; TRBD1 matches 7 bases. CDR3 length equals 15 residues. Germline V gene sequence: CDR1 MNHEY, CDR2 SVGAGI. The ends lost 6 bases at V and 8 bases at J; junction bases unmatched: 12. CDR3 in amino acids: CASSVGQLSVEKLFF. In DNA form, the CDR3 reads TGTGCCAGCAGCGTGGGACAGCTATCTGTAGAAAAACTGTTTTTT.

The rearrangement links TRBV5-1 to TRBJ2-1, with a weak D call TRBD1 (5 bases). The CDR3 consists of 16 residues. CDR1 and CDR2 from the germline V gene are SGHRS and YFSETQ. Trimming stripped 4 bases from V and 1 base from J, with 15 bases between. The CDR3 is CASSLLGPLSYNEQFF. The CDR3 DNA reads as TGCGCCAGCAGCCTCTTGGGGCCTCTTTCCTACAATGAGCAGTTCTTC.

The CDR3 sequence is CSGGQGVNEQYF. DNA for the CDR3: TGCAGCGGGGGACAGGGAGTGAACGAGCAGTACTTC. The rearrangement joins TRBV29-1 to TRBJ2-7; 9 nucleotides agree with TRBD1. CDR3 length: 12 residues. Trimming took 7 bases from V and 5 from J; bases not matched to a gene: 6. Per the germline V gene, CDR1 is SQVTM and CDR2 is ANQGSEA.

The V and J genes are TRBV5-6 and TRBJ1-1; TRBD1 matches 8 bases. Germline V lookup: CDR1 SGHDT, CDR2 YYEEEE. The CDR3 sequence is 15 residues long. With 4 bases clipped from V and 6 bases from J, the junction kept 11 bases outside the gene matches. The CDR3 spells CASSQLDRDFPEAFF. The CDR3 DNA reads TGTGCCAGCAGCCAACTGGACAGGGACTTTCCTGAAGCTTTCTTT.